Listed below are T cell receptor beta chains from one sample, sequenced in a study of blood T cell repertoires in COVID-19. Sequenced by immunoSEQ multiplex PCR; TCRdb stores in-frame clones only, minus some. The data contain roughly 46,000 clones, 84% of them singletons. Specimen: peripheral blood. These receptor sequences come from a man aged 60-69 years with acute or convalescent COVID-19. CDR3s include the opening cysteine and the closing phenylalanine or tryptophan. D genes are given only for firm matches. Only some rows state a clone size, as once, few, many or a class for expanded clones.

V gene: TRBV4-1; D gene: TRBD1; J gene: TRBJ1-3; clone size: .; CDR3 DNA: TGCGCCAGCAGCCCTGGGGACAGGGCAAACACCATATATTTT; CDR3 protein: CASSPGDRANTIYF
V gene: TRBV27; D gene: TRBD2; J gene: TRBJ2-7; clone size: .; CDR3 DNA: TGTGCCAGCAGTTTAACTAGCGGGGGGATCGAGCAGTACTTC; CDR3 protein: CASSLTSGGIEQYF
V gene: TRBV13; D gene: .; J gene: TRBJ2-3; clone size: .; CDR3 DNA: TGTGCCAGCAGCTTTGACAGACGACAGACAGATACGCAGTATTTT; CDR3 protein: CASSFDRRQTDTQYF
V gene: TRBV5-6; D gene: .; J gene: TRBJ1-2; clone size: .; CDR3 DNA: TGTGCCAGCAGCTTGGGTGGGACTACTAACTATGGCTACACCTTC; CDR3 protein: CASSLGGTTNYGYTF
V gene: TRBV7-9; D gene: TRBD2; J gene: TRBJ2-1; clone size: .; CDR3 DNA: TGTGCCAGCAGCGACCATTCCGGGACTAGTATGAATGAGCAGTTCTTC; CDR3 protein: CASSDHSGTSMNEQFF
V gene: TRBV30; D gene: .; J gene: TRBJ1-6; clone size: once; CDR3 DNA: TGTGCCTGGGCCCCCGGAGTTGATTATAATTCACCCCTCCACTTT; CDR3 protein: CAWAPGVDYNSPLHF
V gene: TRBV30; D gene: .; J gene: TRBJ1-1; clone size: .; CDR3 DNA: TGTGCCTGGAGTGTGCTAGTGGAGAAAAGCACTGAAGCTTTCTTT; CDR3 protein: CAWSVLVEKSTEAFF
V gene: TRBV28; D gene: .; J gene: TRBJ1-1; clone size: .; CDR3 DNA: TGTGCCAGCAGTTTAGGGACAACTGAAGCTTTCTTT; CDR3 protein: CASSLGTTEAFF
V gene: TRBV18; D gene: .; J gene: TRBJ2-2; clone size: .; CDR3 DNA: TGTGCCAGCTCACCACCGAGTACCGTCGGGGGCGGGGAGCTGTTTTTT; CDR3 protein: CASSPPSTVGGGELFF
V gene: TRBV11-3; D gene: TRBD1; J gene: TRBJ2-1; clone size: .; CDR3 DNA: TGTGCCAGCAGCTTAGGGGACAGCACATACAATGAGCAGTTCTTC; CDR3 protein: CASSLGDSTYNEQFF
V gene: TRBV21-1; D gene: .; J gene: TRBJ2-5; clone size: .; CDR3 DNA: TGTGCCAGCAGCAAAAGGGGAATTGGGTCCCCGGGACAGGGGGCTTCAGAGACCCAGTACTTC; CDR3 protein: CASSKRGIGSPGQGASETQYF
V gene: TRBV6-5; D gene: TRBD1; J gene: TRBJ1-4; clone size: .; CDR3 DNA: TGTGCCAGCAGTTCCGGGACAGGGGCGGGTAATGAAAAACTGTTTTTT; CDR3 protein: CASSSGTGAGNEKLFF
V gene: TRBV7-3; D gene: .; J gene: TRBJ1-5; clone size: .; CDR3 DNA: TGTGCCAGCAGCTTAGTCCCGAATCAGCCCCAGCATTTT; CDR3 protein: CASSLVPNQPQHF
V gene: TRBV7-2; D gene: TRBD1; J gene: TRBJ2-1; clone size: .; CDR3 DNA: TGTGCCAGCAGCCCCCCGACCAGGGGGAGTGAGCAGTTCTTC; CDR3 protein: CASSPPTRGSEQFF
V gene: TRBV9; D gene: TRBD1; J gene: TRBJ2-7; clone size: few; CDR3 DNA: TGTGCCAGCAGCGTACTGGACAGGGAAGGCGAGCAGTACTTC; CDR3 protein: CASSVLDREGEQYF
V gene: TRBV18; D gene: .; J gene: TRBJ2-7; clone size: .; CDR3 DNA: TGTGCCAGCTCACCATCAGGGCCTTCCTACGAGCAGTACTTC; CDR3 protein: CASSPSGPSYEQYF
V gene: TRBV12-3/TRBV12-4; D gene: TRBD1; J gene: TRBJ1-1; clone size: .; CDR3 DNA: TGTGCCAGCAGGGACAGGGACAGGGGAGCTTTCTTT; CDR3 protein: CASRDRDRGAFF
V gene: TRBV19; D gene: TRBD2; J gene: TRBJ2-5; clone size: .; CDR3 DNA: TGTGCCAGTAGTTCTAGCGGGGGCCGCCAAGAGACCCAGTACTTC; CDR3 protein: CASSSSGGRQETQYF
V gene: TRBV12-3/TRBV12-4; D gene: .; J gene: TRBJ1-1; clone size: .; CDR3 DNA: TGTGCCAGCAGTTTCATAGAGAACACTGAAGCTTTCTTT; CDR3 protein: CASSFIENTEAFF
V gene: TRBV18; D gene: .; J gene: TRBJ2-4; clone size: .; CDR3 DNA: TGTGCCAGCTCACCAGGGCAGACACTAGCCAAAAACATTCAGTACTTC; CDR3 protein: CASSPGQTLAKNIQYF
V gene: TRBV3-1/TRBV3-2; D gene: .; J gene: TRBJ2-7; clone size: .; CDR3 DNA: TGTGCCAGCAGCCAAGAGAATAGCGAGCAGTACTTC; CDR3 protein: CASSQENSEQYF
V gene: TRBV9; D gene: .; J gene: TRBJ2-7; clone size: .; CDR3 DNA: TGTGCCAGCAGCGTAGGTTCCGGGGTCGCCTACGAGCAGTACTTC; CDR3 protein: CASSVGSGVAYEQYF
V gene: TRBV5-1; D gene: TRBD1; J gene: TRBJ2-7; clone size: few; CDR3 DNA: TGCGCCAGCAGCTTCTGGACAGGGGGCATTTACGAGCAGTACTTC; CDR3 protein: CASSFWTGGIYEQYF
V gene: TRBV2; D gene: .; J gene: TRBJ2-3; clone size: .; CDR3 DNA: TGTGCCAGCACCCAGGGTTTTAATACAGATACGCAGTATTTT; CDR3 protein: CASTQGFNTDTQYF
V gene: TRBV10-3; D gene: TRBD1; J gene: TRBJ1-2; clone size: .; CDR3 DNA: TGTGCCACGGCGCTTGGGACAGCTTCCAACTATGGCTACACCTTC; CDR3 protein: CATALGTASNYGYTF
V gene: TRBV5-4; D gene: TRBD1; J gene: TRBJ2-7; clone size: .; CDR3 DNA: TGTGCCAGCAGCCAAGACAGGGGTGGGGCCTACGAGCAGTACTTC; CDR3 protein: CASSQDRGGAYEQYF
V gene: TRBV2; D gene: TRBD1; J gene: TRBJ2-6; clone size: .; CDR3 DNA: TGTGCCAGCAGTGGTCAGGGGGCGGGGGGGGCCAACGTCCTGACTTTC; CDR3 protein: CASSGQGAGGANVLTF
V gene: TRBV4-2; D gene: TRBD1; J gene: TRBJ1-5; clone size: few; CDR3 DNA: TGTGCCAGCAGCCAGCCCCCGGGACAGGGGGCGGAACCCCAGCATTTT; CDR3 protein: CASSQPPGQGAEPQHF
V gene: TRBV5-1; D gene: .; J gene: TRBJ1-3; clone size: once; CDR3 DNA: TGCGCCAGCAGCTTGGGCAGGGGCAGAAACACCATATATTTT; CDR3 protein: CASSLGRGRNTIYF
V gene: TRBV30; D gene: TRBD1; J gene: TRBJ1-5; clone size: .; CDR3 DNA: TGTGCCTGGAGTGGACAGGGGGCCCAGCCCCAGCATTTT; CDR3 protein: CAWSGQGAQPQHF
V gene: TRBV5-1; D gene: .; J gene: TRBJ2-7; clone size: few; CDR3 DNA: TGCGCCAGCAGCTTGGTCGGGACACTATCCTACGAGCAGTACTTC; CDR3 protein: CASSLVGTLSYEQYF
V gene: TRBV4-1; D gene: TRBD1; J gene: TRBJ1-5; clone size: .; CDR3 DNA: TGCGCCAGCAGCCATAGGACAGGAGAACCCCAGCATTTT; CDR3 protein: CASSHRTGEPQHF
V gene: TRBV7-3; D gene: .; J gene: TRBJ2-1; clone size: .; CDR3 DNA: TGTGCCAGCAGCTCCCTTCAAACCGGTGAGCAGTTCTTC; CDR3 protein: CASSSLQTGEQFF
V gene: TRBV6-5; D gene: .; J gene: TRBJ2-7; clone size: .; CDR3 DNA: TGTGCCAGCAGTTACAGTCCGGGGGTCTCCTACGAGCAGTACTTC; CDR3 protein: CASSYSPGVSYEQYF
V gene: TRBV7-3; D gene: .; J gene: TRBJ2-1; clone size: .; CDR3 DNA: TGTGCCAGCAGCCCTGGCGGCCACAATGAGCAGTTCTTC; CDR3 protein: CASSPGGHNEQFF
V gene: TRBV30; D gene: .; J gene: TRBJ2-7; clone size: .; CDR3 DNA: TGTGCCTGGAGTGTAAACCACTATAACGAGCAGTACTTC; CDR3 protein: CAWSVNHYNEQYF
V gene: TRBV10-2; D gene: .; J gene: TRBJ1-2; clone size: .; CDR3 DNA: TGCGCCAGCAGTGAGTTCAGGGACTATGGCTACACCTTC; CDR3 protein: CASSEFRDYGYTF